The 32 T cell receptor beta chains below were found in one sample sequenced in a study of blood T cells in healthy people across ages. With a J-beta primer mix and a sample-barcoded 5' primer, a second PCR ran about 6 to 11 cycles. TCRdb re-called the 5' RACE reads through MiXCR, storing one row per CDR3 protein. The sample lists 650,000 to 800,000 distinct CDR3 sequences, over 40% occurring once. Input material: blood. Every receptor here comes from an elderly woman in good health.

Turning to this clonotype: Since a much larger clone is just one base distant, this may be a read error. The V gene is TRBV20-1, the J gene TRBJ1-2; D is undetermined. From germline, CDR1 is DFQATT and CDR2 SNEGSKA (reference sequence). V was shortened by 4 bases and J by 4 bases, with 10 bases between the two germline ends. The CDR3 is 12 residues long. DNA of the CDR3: TGCAGTGCTAAGGACGGAACCTATGGCTACACCTTC. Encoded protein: CSAKDGTYGYTF.

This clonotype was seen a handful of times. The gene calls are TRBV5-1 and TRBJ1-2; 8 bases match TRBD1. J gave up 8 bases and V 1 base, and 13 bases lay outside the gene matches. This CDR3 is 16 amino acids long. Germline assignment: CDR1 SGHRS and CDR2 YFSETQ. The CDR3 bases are TGCGCCAGCAGCTTGTTGACCTCGGACAGGGTGTACGGCTACACCTTC. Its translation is CASSLLTSDRVYGYTF.

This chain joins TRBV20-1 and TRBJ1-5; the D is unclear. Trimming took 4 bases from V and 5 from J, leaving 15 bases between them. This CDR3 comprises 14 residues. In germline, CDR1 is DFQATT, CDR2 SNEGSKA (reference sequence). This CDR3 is CSAISASVDQPQHF. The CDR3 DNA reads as TGCAGTGCTATTTCGGCTTCGGTTGATCAGCCCCAGCATTTT.

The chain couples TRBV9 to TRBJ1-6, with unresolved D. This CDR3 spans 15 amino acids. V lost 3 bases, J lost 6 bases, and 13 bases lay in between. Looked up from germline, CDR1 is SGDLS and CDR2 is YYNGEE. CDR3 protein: CASSGSGAGNSPLHF. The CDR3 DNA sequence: TGTGCCAGCAGCGGTTCTGGAGCTGGTAATTCACCCCTCCACTTT.

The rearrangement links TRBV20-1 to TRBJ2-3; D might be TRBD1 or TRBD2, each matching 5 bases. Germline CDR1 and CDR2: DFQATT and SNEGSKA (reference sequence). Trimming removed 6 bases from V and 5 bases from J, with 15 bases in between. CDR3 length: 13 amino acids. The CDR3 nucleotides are TGCAGTGCCCACCCCCCAGGGAGAGATACGCAGTATTTT. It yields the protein CSAHPPGRDTQYF.

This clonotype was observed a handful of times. CDR3 loop: CASSYLTNSPLHF. The DNA of the CDR3 is TGTGCCAGCAGTTACTTAACCAATTCACCCCTCCACTTT. The chain couples TRBV6-5 to TRBJ1-6; no reliable D call. The CDR3 consists of 13 residues. The V end lost 1 base, the J end lost 7 bases, and 5 bases lay between the germline ends. CDR1 and CDR2 from the germline V gene are MNHEY and SVGAGI.

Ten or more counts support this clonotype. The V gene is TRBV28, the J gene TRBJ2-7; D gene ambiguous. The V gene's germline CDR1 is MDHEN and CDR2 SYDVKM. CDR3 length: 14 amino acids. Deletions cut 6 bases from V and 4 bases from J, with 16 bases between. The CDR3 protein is CASSSDGINYEQYF. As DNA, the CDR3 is TGTGCCAGCAGCTCCGACGGAATCAATTACGAGCAGTACTTC. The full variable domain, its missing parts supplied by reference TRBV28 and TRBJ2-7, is DVKVTQSSRYLVKRTGEKVFLECVQDMDHENMFWYRQDPGLGLRLIYFSYDVKMKEKGDIPEGYSVSREKKERFSLILESASTNQTSMYLCASSSDGINYEQYFGPGTRLTVT.

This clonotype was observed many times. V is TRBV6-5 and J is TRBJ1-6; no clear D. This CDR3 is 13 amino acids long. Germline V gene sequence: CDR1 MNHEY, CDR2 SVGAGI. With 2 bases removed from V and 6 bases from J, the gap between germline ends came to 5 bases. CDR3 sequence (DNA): TGTGCCAGCAGTTACAGACGTAATTCACCCCTCCACTTT. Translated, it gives CASSYRRNSPLHF.

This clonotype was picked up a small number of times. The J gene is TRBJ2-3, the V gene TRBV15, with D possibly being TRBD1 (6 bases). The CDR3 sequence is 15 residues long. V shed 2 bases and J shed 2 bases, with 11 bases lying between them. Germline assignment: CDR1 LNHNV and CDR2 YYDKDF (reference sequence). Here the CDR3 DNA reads TGTGCCACCAGCAGAAACAGGGTGCTCACAGATACGCAGTATTTT. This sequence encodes CATSRNRVLTDTQYF.

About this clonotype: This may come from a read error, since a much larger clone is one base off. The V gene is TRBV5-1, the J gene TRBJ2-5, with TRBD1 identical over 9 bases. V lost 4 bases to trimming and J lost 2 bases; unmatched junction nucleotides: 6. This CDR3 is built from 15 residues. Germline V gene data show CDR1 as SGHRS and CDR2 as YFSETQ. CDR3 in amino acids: CASSLGTGQQETQYF. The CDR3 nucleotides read TGCGCCAGCAGCCTCGGGACAGGGCAACAAGAGACCCAGTACTTC.

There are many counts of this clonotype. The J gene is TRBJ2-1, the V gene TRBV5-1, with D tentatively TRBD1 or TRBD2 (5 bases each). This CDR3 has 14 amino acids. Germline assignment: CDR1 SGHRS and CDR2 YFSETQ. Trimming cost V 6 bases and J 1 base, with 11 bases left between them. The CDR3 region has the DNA TGCGCCAGCATGAGGGACCAATCCTACAATGAGCAGTTCTTC. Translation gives CASMRDQSYNEQFF.

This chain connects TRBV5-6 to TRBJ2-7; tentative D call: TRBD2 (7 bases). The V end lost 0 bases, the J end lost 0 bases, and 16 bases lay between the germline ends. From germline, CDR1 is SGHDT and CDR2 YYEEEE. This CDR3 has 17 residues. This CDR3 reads CASSLGGLGGGSYEQYF. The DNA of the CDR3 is TGTGCCAGCAGCTTGGGAGGGTTAGGGGGGGGCTCCTACGAGCAGTACTTC.

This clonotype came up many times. CDR3 DNA sequence: TGTGCCAGCGGGGGGCGGGGCTACAATGAGCAGTTCTTC. Its protein product is CASGGRGYNEQFF. The chain recombines TRBV2 with TRBJ2-1; D may be TRBD1 or TRBD2 (6 bases each). Trimming shortened V by 8 bases and J by 3 bases, and 11 bases separated the two germline ends. Germline CDR1 is SNHLY and CDR2 is FYNNEI. This CDR3 has 13 amino acids.

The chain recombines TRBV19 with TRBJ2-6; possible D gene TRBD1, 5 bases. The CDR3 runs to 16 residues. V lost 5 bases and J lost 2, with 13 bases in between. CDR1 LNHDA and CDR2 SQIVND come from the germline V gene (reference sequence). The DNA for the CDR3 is TGTGCCAGTAGTTTAATGACAGTCCCTGGGGCCAACGTCCTGACTTTC. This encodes CASSLMTVPGANVLTF.

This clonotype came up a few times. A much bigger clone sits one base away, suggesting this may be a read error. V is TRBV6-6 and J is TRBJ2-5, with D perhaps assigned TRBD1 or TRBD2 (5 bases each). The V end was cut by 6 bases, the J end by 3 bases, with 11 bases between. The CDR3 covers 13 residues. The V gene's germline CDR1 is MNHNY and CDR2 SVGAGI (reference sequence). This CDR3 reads CASSQGREETQYF. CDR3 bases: TGTGCCAGCAGCCAGGGACGGGAAGAGACCCAGTACTTC.

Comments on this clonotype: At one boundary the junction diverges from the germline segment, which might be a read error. The CDR3 bases are TGTGCCAGCAGCTCACACAGGGTCGGCAATAAGCAGTTCTTC. Its protein is CASSSHRVGNKQFF. The chain has TRBV2 and TRBJ2-1, with a weak D call TRBD1 (6 bases). The germline gives CDR1 SNHLY, CDR2 FYNNEI. The CDR3 has 14 amino acids.

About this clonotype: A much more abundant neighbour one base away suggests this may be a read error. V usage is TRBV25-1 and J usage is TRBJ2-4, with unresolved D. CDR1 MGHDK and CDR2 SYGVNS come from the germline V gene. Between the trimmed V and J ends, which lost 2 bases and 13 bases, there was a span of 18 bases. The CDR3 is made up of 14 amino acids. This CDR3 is CASSEGTIDYGQYF. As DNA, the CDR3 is TGTGCCAGCAGTGAAGGTACGATTGATTACGGGCAGTACTTC.

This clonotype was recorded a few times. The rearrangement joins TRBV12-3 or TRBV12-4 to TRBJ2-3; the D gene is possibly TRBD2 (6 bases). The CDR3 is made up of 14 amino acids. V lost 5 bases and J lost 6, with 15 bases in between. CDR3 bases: TGTGCCAGCAGTATCCGAGCGGGTGTTGATACGCAGTATTTT. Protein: CASSIRAGVDTQYF.

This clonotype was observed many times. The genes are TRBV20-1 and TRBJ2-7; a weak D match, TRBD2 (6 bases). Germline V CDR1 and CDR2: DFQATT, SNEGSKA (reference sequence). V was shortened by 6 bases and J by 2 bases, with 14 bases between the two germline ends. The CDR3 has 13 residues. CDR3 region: CSASGVATYEQYF. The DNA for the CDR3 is TGCAGTGCGTCGGGGGTTGCTACCTACGAGCAGTACTTC.

CDR3: CASTIRGGLRGYTF. DNA of the CDR3: TGTGCCAGCACAATACGGGGGGGACTGAGAGGCTACACCTTC. This chain joins TRBV12-3 or TRBV12-4 and TRBJ1-2; maybe TRBD1 (5 bases). The CDR3 contains 14 residues. Trimming took 7 bases from V and 8 from J, leaving 20 bases between them.

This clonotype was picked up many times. The CDR3 here is CASSLGTRRGGQETQYF. CDR3 sequence (DNA): TGCGCCAGCAGCTTGGGGACTAGGAGAGGAGGCCAAGAGACCCAGTACTTC. This chain links TRBV5-1 with TRBJ2-5; 7 bases match TRBD2. The germline V gene has CDR1 SGHRS and CDR2 YFSETQ. The CDR3 loop spans 17 amino acids. The V segment lost 0 bases and the J segment 1 base; nucleotides outside the gene matches: 9.

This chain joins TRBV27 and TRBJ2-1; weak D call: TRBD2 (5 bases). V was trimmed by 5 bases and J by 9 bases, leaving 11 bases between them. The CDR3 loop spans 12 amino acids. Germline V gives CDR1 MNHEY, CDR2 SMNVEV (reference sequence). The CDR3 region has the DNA TGTGCCAGCAGTCCCTACGCGGGTGAGCAGTTCTTC. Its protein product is CASSPYAGEQFF.

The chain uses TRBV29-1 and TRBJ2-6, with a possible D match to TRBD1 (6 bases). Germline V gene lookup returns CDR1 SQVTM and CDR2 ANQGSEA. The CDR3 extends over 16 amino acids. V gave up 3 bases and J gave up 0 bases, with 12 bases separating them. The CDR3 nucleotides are TGCAGCGTTGACCCAGGGGAGCTCTCTGGGGCCAACGTCCTGACTTTC. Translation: CSVDPGELSGANVLTF.

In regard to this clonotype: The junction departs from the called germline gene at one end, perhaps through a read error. In DNA, the CDR3 is TGTGCCGTCAGGGAGCGGGAGCGCACCTACAATGAGCAGTTCTTC. It codes for CAVRERERTYNEQFF. J is TRBJ2-1 and V is TRBV10-3; 8 bases agree with TRBD2. In germline, CDR1 is ENHRY, CDR2 SYGVKD. This CDR3 is built from 15 residues.

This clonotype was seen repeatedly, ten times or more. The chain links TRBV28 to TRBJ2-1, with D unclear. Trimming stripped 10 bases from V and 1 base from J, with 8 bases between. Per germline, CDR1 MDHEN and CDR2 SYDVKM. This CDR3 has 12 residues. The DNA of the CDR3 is TGTGCCACCGGAAGGTCCTACAATGAGCAGTTCTTC. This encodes CATGRSYNEQFF.

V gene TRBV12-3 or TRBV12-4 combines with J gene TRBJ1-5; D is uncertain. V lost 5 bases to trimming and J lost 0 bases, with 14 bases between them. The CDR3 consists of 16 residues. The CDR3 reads CASSAPERPSNQPQHF. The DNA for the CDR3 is TGTGCCAGCAGTGCCCCAGAACGCCCTAGCAATCAGCCCCAGCATTTT.

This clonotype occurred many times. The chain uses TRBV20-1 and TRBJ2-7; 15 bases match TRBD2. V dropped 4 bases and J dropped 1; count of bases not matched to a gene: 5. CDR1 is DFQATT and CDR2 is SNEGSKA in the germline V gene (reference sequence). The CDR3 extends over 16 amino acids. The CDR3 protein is CSATGLAGGNSYEQYF. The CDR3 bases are TGCAGTGCTACTGGACTAGCGGGAGGGAATTCCTACGAGCAGTACTTC.

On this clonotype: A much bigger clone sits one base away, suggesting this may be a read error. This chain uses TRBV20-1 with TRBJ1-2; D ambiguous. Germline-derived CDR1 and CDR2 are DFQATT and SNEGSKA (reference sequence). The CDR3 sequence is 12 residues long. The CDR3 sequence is CGASPLNYGYTF. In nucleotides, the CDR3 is TGCGGTGCTAGCCCCTTAAACTATGGCTACACCTTC.

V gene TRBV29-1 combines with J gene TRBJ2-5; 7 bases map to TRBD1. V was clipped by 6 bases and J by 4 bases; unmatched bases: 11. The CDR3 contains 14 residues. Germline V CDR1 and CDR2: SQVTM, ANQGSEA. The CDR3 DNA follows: TGCAGCGTCTCCGCCCCTACAGGGGTAGAGACCCAGTACTTC. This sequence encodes CSVSAPTGVETQYF.

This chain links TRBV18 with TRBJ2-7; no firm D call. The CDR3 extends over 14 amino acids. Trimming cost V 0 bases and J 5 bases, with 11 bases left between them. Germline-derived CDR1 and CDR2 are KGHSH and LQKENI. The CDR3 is CASSPPGSVHEQYF. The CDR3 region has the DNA TGTGCCAGCTCACCACCGGGGTCCGTCCACGAGCAGTACTTC.

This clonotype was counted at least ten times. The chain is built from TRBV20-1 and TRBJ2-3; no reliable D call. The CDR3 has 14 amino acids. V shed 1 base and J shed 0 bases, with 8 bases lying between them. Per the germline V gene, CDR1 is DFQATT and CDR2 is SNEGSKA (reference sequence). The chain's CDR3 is CSARVRISTDTQYF. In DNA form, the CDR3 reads TGCAGTGCTAGAGTCCGGATTAGCACAGATACGCAGTATTTT.

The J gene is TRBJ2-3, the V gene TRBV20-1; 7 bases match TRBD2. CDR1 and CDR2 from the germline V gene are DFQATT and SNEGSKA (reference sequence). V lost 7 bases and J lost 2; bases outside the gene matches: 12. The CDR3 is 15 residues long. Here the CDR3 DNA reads TGCAGTGTAGTCGGTGGGGGGGACCCCACAGATACGCAGTATTTT. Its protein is CSVVGGGDPTDTQYF.